This T cell receptor (beta chain) emerged from a study of blood T cell repertoires in COVID-19. For the study at large: Donors in the United States, Italy and Spain gave samples during acute or convalescent COVID-19.

CDR1 is LNHDA and CDR2 is SQIVND in the germline V gene (reference sequence). The CDR3 runs to 12 residues. The ends were cut back, 8 bases at V and 2 bases at J, with 7 bases in the middle. In the original analysis: Counts of nucleated cells, estimated from reference gene primer amplification, were obtained. Sequenced by immunoSEQ multiplex PCR; TCRdb stores in-frame clones only, minus some. V and J calls and clone size are given by that table; D and trimming were obtained from the DNA. Of tens of thousands of clones in the sample, under 85% are singletons; the top ten hold 6.4%. The genes are TRBV19 and TRBJ1-5; D is unclear. Sample: peripheral blood. The clonotype originates from a woman in her forties or fifties with active or convalescent COVID-19. CDR3 sequence (DNA): TGTGCCAGTCACGGGGGCAATCAGCCCCAGCATTTT. This sequence encodes CASHGGNQPQHF. Variable domain in full (rest from reference TRBV19 and TRBJ1-5): DGGITQSPKYLFRKEGQNVTLSCEQNLNHDAMYWYRQDPGQGLRLIYYSQIVNDFQKGDIAEGYSVSREKKESFPLTVTSAQKNPTAFYLCASHGGNQPQHFGDGTRLSIL.